The source of this T cell receptor (beta chain) is a study of blood T cell repertoires in COVID-19. Study-wide context: Collection of acute and convalescent COVID-19 samples took place in the United States, Italy and Spain.

CDR1 is SGHDN, CDR2 FVKESK, per germline. The CDR3 contains 14 residues. V trimming: 5 bases; J trimming: 2 bases; junction bases outside the gene matches: 4. The study recruited people aged 18 to 89 years across more than 20 US areas. Participants' reported clinical history set cohort assignment. Data came from immunoSEQ multiplex PCR; TCRdb stores just in-frame clones and leaves some out. The data show approximately 250,000 clones, roughly 91% seen once. The sequence came from a woman aged 55-75 years in a cohort exposed to, infected with or recovered from COVID-19 (not recorded which). The V call is TRBV14, the J call TRBJ2-7; TRBD1 matches 9 bases. Sequencing input: PBMCs or T cells enriched from blood (not recorded which). In DNA, the CDR3 is TGTGCCAGCAGCTCCTACAGGGGGCCCTACGAGCAGTACTTC. Translation: CASSSYRGPYEQYF.